Following are 30 T cell receptor beta chains from one sample sequenced in a study of multiple sclerosis patients with progressive multifocal leukoencephalopathy. Time point meaning: time of PML onset. Here immunoSEQ multiplex PCR was the method, and the copy in TCRdb shows in-frame clones only, minus some. The sample includes about 31,000 clones, roughly 89% of them seen just once. The specimen comprised PBMCs, sampled from a patient treated with natalizumab. These receptors originate from a woman aged 35 to 49 with progressive multifocal leukoencephalopathy.

This rearrangement joins TRBV7-2 to TRBJ1-1; D is ambiguous. The germline V and J ends were trimmed by 0 bases and 0 bases, with 8 bases remaining between them. The CDR3 loop spans 15 amino acids. Germline CDR1 is SGHTA and CDR2 is FQGNSA. CDR3 amino acids: CASSLAGGMNTEAFF. CDR3 nucleotide sequence: TGTGCCAGCAGCTTAGCAGGAGGGATGAACACTGAAGCTTTCTTT.

The rearrangement uses TRBV7-2 and TRBJ2-7; the D is unclear. In germline, CDR1 is SGHTA, CDR2 FQGNSA. The CDR3 sequence is 15 residues long. The V and J ends lost 1 base and 4 bases respectively, with 14 bases between them. The CDR3 here is CASSLVGGLGYEQYF. DNA of the CDR3: TGTGCCAGCAGCTTAGTTGGCGGATTGGGGTACGAGCAGTACTTC.

The rearrangement links TRBV18 to TRBJ1-5; TRBD1 aligns across 7 bases. The CDR3 covers 16 residues. The germline CDR1 and CDR2 sequences are KGHSH and LQKENI. The V gene end was trimmed by 3 bases and the J gene end by 4 bases; junction bases not matched to a gene: 9. CDR3 sequence reads: CASSPQSLGQNQPQHF. CDR3 sequence (DNA): TGTGCCAGCTCACCGCAATCGTTGGGACAGAATCAGCCCCAGCATTTT.

CDR3 sequence (DNA): TGTGCCAGCAGTCCACAGGGGGCTTCTGGAAACACCATATATTTT. Amino acids: CASSPQGASGNTIYF. The chain carries TRBV6-6 and TRBJ1-3, with 9 bases that match TRBD1. This CDR3 is 15 amino acids long. The germline CDR1 and CDR2 sequences are MNHNY and SVGAGI (reference sequence). With V trimmed by 5 bases and J by 1 base, 3 bases remained unmatched.

V is TRBV7-6 and J is TRBJ1-4; D remains unclear. CDR1 is SGHVS, CDR2 FNYEAQ, per germline. CDR3 size: 13 residues. The V and J ends lost 2 bases and 7 bases respectively, with 8 bases between them. CDR3 region: CASSLSEGEKLFF. The CDR3 DNA follows: TGTGCCAGCAGCTTATCGGAGGGTGAAAAACTGTTTTTT.

The rearrangement links TRBV12-5 to TRBJ2-7; 8 positions agree with TRBD2. The V segment lost 6 bases and the J segment 2 bases; nucleotides outside the gene matches: 9. Germline V gene data show CDR1 as LGHNT and CDR2 as FRNRAP. The CDR3 has 15 residues. CDR3 amino acids: CASGLGGLAAYEQYF. The CDR3 DNA is TGTGCTAGTGGCCTTGGAGGACTAGCCGCCTACGAGCAGTACTTC.

This chain joins TRBV5-8 and TRBJ2-7, with TRBD1 identical over 7 bases. V gave up 4 bases and J gave up 2 bases; unmatched junction bases: 6. CDR3 length: 14 residues. Germline V lookup: CDR1 SGHTS, CDR2 YDEGEE. For the CDR3, the DNA is TGTGCCAGCAGCCCCGGGACAGCAACCTACGAGCAGTACTTC. It is translated as CASSPGTATYEQYF.

V usage is TRBV4-2 and J usage is TRBJ2-1; 9 bases line up with TRBD2. The germline V gene has CDR1 LGHNA and CDR2 YNFKEQ. The CDR3 is 18 residues long. J gave up 0 bases and V 0 bases, and 6 bases lay outside the gene matches. Here the CDR3 DNA reads TGTGCCAGCAGCCAAGAGGGCCTAGCGGGGATCTCCTACAATGAGCAGTTCTTC. It codes for CASSQEGLAGISYNEQFF.

V and J are TRBV5-1 and TRBJ2-7; 9 bases align to TRBD1. CDR3 length: 15 amino acids. CDR1 and CDR2 (germline): SGHRS, YFSETQ. Trimming removed 9 bases from V and 6 bases from J; junction bases left unmatched: 16. CDR3 protein: CATNRPGTGQVEQYF. In DNA, the CDR3 is TGCGCCACGAATAGGCCCGGGACAGGGCAAGTCGAGCAGTACTTC.

The V and J genes are TRBV7-2 and TRBJ2-5, with D perhaps matching TRBD2 (6 bases). The V gene's germline CDR1 is SGHTA and CDR2 FQGNSA. V gave up 4 bases and J gave up 2 bases, with 14 bases separating them. This CDR3 is built from 15 residues. The DNA of the CDR3 is TGTGCCAGCAGCTATGCGGGACTCTCACAAGAGACCCAGTACTTC. Amino acids: CASSYAGLSQETQYF.

The CDR3 loop is CASSQDGTVQETQYF. The DNA of the CDR3 is TGCGCCAGCAGCCAAGACGGGACGGTCCAAGAGACCCAGTACTTC. This rearrangement joins TRBV4-1 to TRBJ2-5, with D perhaps assigned TRBD1 or TRBD2 (5 bases each). Germline V lookup: CDR1 MGHRA, CDR2 YSYEKL. The CDR3 length is 15 residues. Trimming took 0 bases from V and 1 from J, leaving 9 bases between them.

The genes are TRBV9 and TRBJ2-6; D is possibly TRBD1 or TRBD2 (5 bases each). This CDR3 is 16 amino acids long. V dropped 3 bases and J dropped 0 bases, with 10 bases sitting between them. The V gene's germline CDR1 is SGDLS and CDR2 YYNGEE. In DNA, the CDR3 is TGTGCCAGCAGCGCGAGGGGAGACTCTGGGGCCAACGTCCTGACTTTC. This codes for CASSARGDSGANVLTF.

This chain links TRBV18 with TRBJ2-5; the D gene is possibly TRBD2 (5 bases). CDR1 and CDR2 from the germline V gene are KGHSH and LQKENI. V gave up 6 bases and J gave up 1 base, with 9 bases separating them. The CDR3 spans 13 residues. The CDR3 sequence: CASSPGVQETQYF. The CDR3 region has the DNA TGTGCCAGCTCCCCCGGGGTCCAAGAGACCCAGTACTTC.

In the case of this clone: This sample includes further DNA sequences coding for the same CDR3. CDR3 region: CASSPQGMNTEAFF. The CDR3 coding sequence is TGTGCCAGCTCACCACAGGGAATGAACACTGAAGCTTTCTTT. The rearrangement joins TRBV18 to TRBJ1-1; D is undetermined. Germline lookup yields CDR1 KGHSH and CDR2 LQKENI. V dropped 1 base and J dropped 0 bases, with 6 bases sitting between them. This CDR3 is 14 amino acids long. The entire variable domain, with the rest obtained from reference TRBV18 and TRBJ1-1, is as follows: NAGVMQNPRHLVRRRGQEARLRCSPMKGHSHVYWYRQLPEEGLKFMVYLQKENIIDESGMPKERFSAEFPKEGPSILRIQQVVRGDSAAYFCASSPQGMNTEAFFGQGTRLTVV.

This clone appeared once. The V call is TRBV12-5, the J call TRBJ2-7, with 7 positions matching TRBD1. Germline CDR1 LGHNT, CDR2 FRNRAP. The V gene end was trimmed by 6 bases and the J gene end by 1 base; junction bases not matched to a gene: 9. The CDR3 is 15 amino acids. The CDR3 region is CASGDDRVMSYEQYF. The CDR3 DNA is TGTGCTAGTGGAGACGACAGGGTGATGTCCTACGAGCAGTACTTC.

This chain uses TRBV6-6 with TRBJ2-7; TRBD2 aligns across 7 bases. Unmatched junction bases numbered 2, after V lost 0 bases and J lost 0 bases. Germline V gives CDR1 MNHNY, CDR2 SVGAGI (reference sequence). The CDR3 totals 15 residues. In nucleotides, the CDR3 is TGTGCCAGCAGTTACTCAGCTAGCGGCTCCTACGAGCAGTACTTC. Translated, it gives CASSYSASGSYEQYF.

The chain is built from TRBV18 and TRBJ2-7; tentative D call: TRBD2 (5 bases). In germline, CDR1 is KGHSH, CDR2 LQKENI. V lost 3 bases to trimming and J lost 0 bases, with 6 bases between them. This CDR3 is 13 amino acids long. CDR3 loop: CASSPRGSYEQYF. CDR3 in DNA: TGTGCCAGCTCACCTCGGGGCTCCTACGAGCAGTACTTC.

The rearrangement joins TRBV9 to TRBJ1-5; TRBD1 is a possible D gene (5 bases). Trimming pared 0 bases from V and 3 bases from J, leaving 7 bases between. This CDR3 is built from 14 residues. Germline lookup yields CDR1 SGDLS and CDR2 YYNGEE. CDR3 region: CASSVDGANQPQHF. Here the CDR3 DNA reads TGTGCCAGCAGCGTAGACGGGGCCAATCAGCCCCAGCATTTT. The whole variable domain, remainder taken from reference TRBV9 and TRBJ1-5, is DSGVTQTPKHLITATGQRVTLRCSPRSGDLSVYWYQQSLDQGLQFLIQYYNGEERAKGNILERFSAQQFPDLHSELNLSSLELGDSALYFCASSVDGANQPQHFGDGTRLSIL.

The V gene is TRBV9, the J gene TRBJ2-7, with TRBD2 as a possible D gene (6 bases). Trimming removed 0 bases from V and 7 bases from J, with 14 bases in between. This CDR3 has 14 amino acids. From germline, CDR1 is SGDLS and CDR2 YYNGEE. The CDR3 is CASSVGDSQGEQYF. CDR3 in DNA: TGTGCCAGCAGCGTAGGGGACTCCCAGGGTGAGCAGTACTTC.

The rearrangement links TRBV6-1 to TRBJ1-1; 10 nucleotides align to TRBD1. V shed 6 bases, J shed 1 base, and the junction held 5 bases outside the gene matches. CDR1 is MNHNS and CDR2 is SASEGT in the germline V gene. The CDR3 has 15 residues. CDR3 nucleotide sequence: TGTGCCAGCAGCAGAAGACAGGGGGCGAACACTGAAGCTTTCTTT. Amino acids: CASSRRQGANTEAFF.

Concerning this clone: This specimen includes other DNA sequences encoding the same CDR3. The CDR3 here is CASSQAGQGAHEKLFF. The CDR3 bases are TGTGCCAGCAGCCAAGCGGGACAGGGGGCGCATGAAAAACTGTTTTTT. The chain employs TRBV4-2 and TRBJ1-4, with TRBD1 identical over 12 bases. V shed 1 base and J 6 bases; nucleotides not matched to a gene: 3. Germline V gives CDR1 LGHNA, CDR2 YNFKEQ. The CDR3 has 16 amino acids.

The genes are TRBV7-2 and TRBJ1-6; a weak D match, TRBD1 (5 bases). Trimming cost V 5 bases and J 5 bases, with 16 bases left between them. The germline V gene encodes CDR1 SGHTA and CDR2 FQGNSA. The CDR3 consists of 16 residues. CDR3 protein: CASSTAGGINNSPLHF. The CDR3 DNA sequence: TGTGCCAGCAGCACCGCCGGGGGGATTAATAATTCACCCCTCCACTTT.

CDR3 nucleotides: TGTGCCTGGAGTGTACGAGGGGGAGCCACAGATACGCAGTATTTT. Encoded protein: CAWSVRGGATDTQYF. J is TRBJ2-3 and V is TRBV30; a possible D gene is TRBD1 (6 bases). CDR1 is GTSNPN, CDR2 SVGIG, per germline (reference sequence). V lost 0 bases to trimming and J lost 2 bases, with 12 bases between them. The CDR3 has 15 residues.

This chain joins TRBV7-9 and TRBJ2-3; 9 bases are a match to TRBD2. The CDR3 runs to 16 residues. From germline, CDR1 is SEHNR and CDR2 FQNEAQ (reference sequence). Germline trimming cut 4 bases from V and 0 bases from J; bases unmatched to any gene: 5. The CDR3 nucleotides are TGTGCCAGCAGCTACCCCACTAGCGGGAGCACAGATACGCAGTATTTT. Translated, it gives CASSYPTSGSTDTQYF.

The chain combines TRBV7-9 with TRBJ1-1; 9 positions agree with TRBD1. With V trimmed by 4 bases and J by 1 base, 10 bases remained unmatched. The CDR3 covers 17 residues. Germline V lookup: CDR1 SEHNR, CDR2 FQNEAQ (reference sequence). In DNA form, the CDR3 reads TGTGCCAGCAGCTCTAGGGGGGGACAGGGACCGAACACTGAAGCTTTCTTT. Its protein product is CASSSRGGQGPNTEAFF.

The V call is TRBV4-2, the J call TRBJ1-5; D remains unclear. In germline, CDR1 is LGHNA, CDR2 YNFKEQ. V was cut by 4 bases and J by 6 bases, with 19 bases left in between. The CDR3 sequence is 16 residues long. The DNA of the CDR3 is TGTGCCAGCAGCCCGGACCCTTCCTTCGGCCCTCAGCCCCAGCATTTT. Its protein is CASSPDPSFGPQPQHF.

The V and J genes are TRBV19 and TRBJ2-5; TRBD2 aligns across 12 bases. Germline V gene sequence: CDR1 LNHDA, CDR2 SQIVND (reference sequence). The CDR3 loop spans 17 amino acids. V lost 4 bases and J lost 2; bases outside the gene matches: 8. The chain's CDR3 is CASSKGLAGLFQETQYF. CDR3 sequence (DNA): TGTGCCAGTAGTAAGGGACTAGCGGGCCTATTTCAAGAGACCCAGTACTTC. Complete variable domain (other parts from reference TRBV19 and TRBJ2-5): DGGITQSPKYLFRKEGQNVTLSCEQNLNHDAMYWYRQDPGQGLRLIYYSQIVNDFQKGDIAEGYSVSREKKESFPLTVTSAQKNPTAFYLCASSKGLAGLFQETQYFGPGTRLLVL.

V gene TRBV11-3 combines with J gene TRBJ1-1; possible D gene TRBD1, 6 bases. In germline, CDR1 is SGHNT, CDR2 YENEEA. CDR3 length: 14 amino acids. The ends were cut back, 3 bases at V and 3 bases at J, with 11 bases in the middle. The CDR3 spells CASSLGTGHTEAFF. In nucleotides, the CDR3 is TGTGCCAGCAGCTTGGGAACAGGGCACACTGAAGCTTTCTTT.

This chain uses TRBV5-8 with TRBJ2-7; D is unresolved. Germline V lookup: CDR1 SGHTS, CDR2 YDEGEE. The CDR3 is 15 amino acids. Trimming cost V 4 bases and J 2 bases, with 16 bases left between them. The DNA of the CDR3 is TGTGCCAGCAGCGTTTCGCTCGCGTCAACCTACGAGCAGTACTTC. Protein sequence: CASSVSLASTYEQYF.

The genes are TRBV29-1 and TRBJ1-1; tentatively, D is TRBD1 (5 bases). In germline, CDR1 is SQVTM, CDR2 ANQGSEA. Trimming left V 7 bases short and J 4 bases short, with 16 bases between. The CDR3 totals 13 residues. The CDR3 DNA reads as TGCAGCGCTGGGAGGGTCCAGGGCACTGAAGCTTTCTTT. Translation gives CSAGRVQGTEAFF.